The present TCR beta chain was sequenced within a study of cytomegalovirus exposure and HLA in healthy donors. Regarding the study as a whole: Accurate HLA-A and HLA-B prediction from TCR beta sequences was reported for most subjects. A later analysis found most CMV-associated TCR beta chains apparently HLA-restricted.

Note on this clone: Its antigen is undetermined.

This CDR3 has 13 amino acids. V lost 7 bases, J lost 4 bases, and 16 bases lay in between. CDR1 is SQVTM, CDR2 ANQGSEA, per germline. The PCR used 60 Vbeta and 13 Jbeta primers. Only in-frame clones appear in the TCRdb table, and some are missing; sequencing was by immunoSEQ multiplex PCR. The table has hundreds of thousands of clones, approximately 80% seen once. The sequence derives from a boy under 10 years old in good health and CMV-seronegative. The sample comprised PBMCs. The V call is TRBV29-1, the J call TRBJ1-1; D may be TRBD1 (6 bases). The CDR3 loop is CSAGQVAGTEAFF. CDR3 in DNA: TGCAGCGCGGGACAAGTGGCGGGCACTGAAGCTTTCTTT.